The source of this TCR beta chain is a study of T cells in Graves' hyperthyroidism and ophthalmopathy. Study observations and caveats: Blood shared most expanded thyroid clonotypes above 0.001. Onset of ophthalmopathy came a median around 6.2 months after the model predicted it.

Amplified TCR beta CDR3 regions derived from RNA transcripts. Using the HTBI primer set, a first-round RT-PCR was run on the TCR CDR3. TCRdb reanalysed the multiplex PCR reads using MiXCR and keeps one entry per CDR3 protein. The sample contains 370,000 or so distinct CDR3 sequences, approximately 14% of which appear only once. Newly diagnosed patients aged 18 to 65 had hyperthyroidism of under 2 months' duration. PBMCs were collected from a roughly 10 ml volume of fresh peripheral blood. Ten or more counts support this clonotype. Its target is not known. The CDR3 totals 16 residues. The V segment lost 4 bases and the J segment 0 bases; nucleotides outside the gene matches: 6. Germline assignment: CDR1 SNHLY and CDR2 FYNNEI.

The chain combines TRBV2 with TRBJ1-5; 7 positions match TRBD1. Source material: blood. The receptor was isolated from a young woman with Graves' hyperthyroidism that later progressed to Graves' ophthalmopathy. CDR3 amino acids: CASSGTGAYSNQPQHF. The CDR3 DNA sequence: TGTGCCAGCAGTGGGACAGGAGCTTATAGCAATCAGCCCCAGCATTTT.